What follows are 24 T cell receptor beta chains derived from one specimen sequenced in a study of shared clonotypes between healthy human individuals. Method: immunoSEQ multiplex PCR; TCRdb's copy keeps in-frame clones and lacks some. The sample has under 2,500,000 clones; approximately 94% are singletons. The sample taken for sequencing was naive CD4+ T cells sorted from blood. Subset in this sample: CD45RA+ positively selected. The receptors here all came from a man aged 18 to 30 in good health.

The J gene is TRBJ2-1, the V gene TRBV7-9; D might be TRBD1 (5 bases). Germline loops: CDR1 SEHNR, CDR2 FQNEAQ (reference sequence). Trimming took off 0 bases at V and 5 bases at J, with 17 bases between the two ends. CDR3 length: 17 residues. For the CDR3, the DNA is TGTGCCAGCAGCTTAGCGCTCCAAGTACAACAGGACAATGAGCAGTTCTTC. Its translation: CASSLALQVQQDNEQFF.

This clone was picked up one time. The genes are TRBV10-3 and TRBJ2-3; possible D gene TRBD2, 6 bases. CDR3 length: 14 amino acids. CDR1 and CDR2 (germline): ENHRY, SYGVKD. Trimming removed 6 bases from V and 0 bases from J, with 10 bases in between. The CDR3 is CAIRTGTSTDTQYF. The CDR3 DNA sequence: TGTGCCATCAGAACGGGGACTAGCACAGATACGCAGTATTTT.

This clone has just a few counts. The gene calls are TRBV6-1 and TRBJ1-6; weak D call: TRBD1 (5 bases). The CDR3 loop spans 13 amino acids. Between the trimmed V and J ends, which lost 2 bases and 10 bases, there was a span of 9 bases. Germline V gene lookup returns CDR1 MNHNS and CDR2 SASEGT. CDR3 sequence reads: CASSEPGTSPLHF. CDR3 nucleotide sequence: TGTGCCAGCAGTGAACCAGGGACCTCACCCCTCCACTTT.

The V call is TRBV6-6, the J call TRBJ2-1; D remains unclear. The CDR3 is 12 residues long. Trimming removed 5 bases from V and 0 bases from J, with 2 bases in between. Germline CDR1 and CDR2: MNHNY and SVGAGI (reference sequence). The CDR3 nucleotides read TGTGCCAGCAGTGCCTCCTACAATGAGCAGTTCTTC. It specifies CASSASYNEQFF.

The rearrangement uses TRBV2 and TRBJ2-1, with unresolved D. The CDR3 has 12 amino acids. CDR1 is SNHLY, CDR2 FYNNEI, per germline. V was trimmed by 7 bases and J by 9 bases, leaving 13 bases between them. CDR3 residues: CASTFSGIEQFF. The CDR3 DNA sequence: TGTGCCAGCACCTTCTCGGGTATTGAGCAGTTCTTC. The full variable domain, rest sourced from reference TRBV2 and TRBJ2-1, is EPEVTQTPSHQVTQMGQEVILRCVPISNHLYFYWYRQILGQKVEFLVSFYNNEISEKSEIFDDQFSVERPDGSNFTLKIRSTKLEDSAMYFCASTFSGIEQFFGPGTRLTVL.

V gene TRBV10-3 combines with J gene TRBJ2-4; D may be TRBD2 (6 bases). Between the trimmed V and J ends, which lost 4 bases and 8 bases, there was a span of 9 bases. Per germline, CDR1 ENHRY and CDR2 SYGVKD. The CDR3 sequence is 12 residues long. The CDR3 reads CAISGSGDIQYF. The DNA for the CDR3 is TGTGCCATCAGTGGTAGCGGCGACATTCAGTACTTC.

This rearrangement joins TRBV6-5 to TRBJ2-1; D is perhaps TRBD1 (6 bases). This CDR3 region has 14 residues. V was trimmed by 6 bases and J by 3 bases, leaving 12 bases between them. Germline values: CDR1 MNHEY, CDR2 SVGAGI. CDR3 sequence reads: CASRHRVFYNEQFF. The DNA of the CDR3 is TGTGCCAGCAGACACAGGGTTTTCTACAATGAGCAGTTCTTC.

To note about this clone: Distinct nucleotide sequences in the sample also encode this CDR3. The V call is TRBV2, the J call TRBJ1-2; D remains unclear. The CDR3 runs to 13 residues. Trimming cost V 4 bases and J 0 bases, with 6 bases left between them. Germline lookup yields CDR1 SNHLY and CDR2 FYNNEI. CDR3 region: CASSVEANYGYTF. The CDR3 coding sequence is TGTGCCAGCAGTGTAGAAGCTAACTATGGCTACACCTTC.

Of note for this clone: Other nucleotide sequences in the sample specify the same CDR3. This chain links TRBV6-1 with TRBJ1-5; D is unclear. The CDR3 is 13 amino acids. V was trimmed by 1 base and J by 6 bases, leaving 7 bases between them. CDR1 is MNHNS and CDR2 is SASEGT in the germline V gene. The CDR3 DNA follows: TGTGCCAGCAGTGAAGTATCAGGTCAGCCCCAGCATTTT. It translates to CASSEVSGQPQHF.

The chain employs TRBV2 and TRBJ2-2; possible D gene TRBD1, 5 bases. CDR3 length: 14 residues. Between the trimmed V and J ends, which lost 4 bases and 4 bases, there was a span of 10 bases. CDR1 is SNHLY and CDR2 is FYNNEI in the germline V gene. The chain's CDR3 is CASSAQGSTGELFF. The CDR3 nucleotides are TGTGCCAGCAGTGCCCAGGGATCCACCGGGGAGCTGTTTTTT.

This rearrangement joins TRBV6-5 to TRBJ1-1; D possibly corresponds to TRBD1 (6 bases). Germline loops: CDR1 MNHEY, CDR2 SVGAGI. The V and J ends lost 2 bases and 8 bases respectively, with 15 bases between them. This CDR3 region has 14 residues. The chain's CDR3 is CASSYGQSGTEAFF. In nucleotides, the CDR3 is TGTGCCAGCAGTTACGGACAGTCGGGGACGGAAGCTTTCTTT.

The chain links TRBV19 to TRBJ2-3, with D uncertain. The V gene's germline CDR1 is LNHDA and CDR2 SQIVND (reference sequence). This CDR3 is 13 amino acids long. The V and J ends lost 1 base and 2 bases respectively, with 4 bases between them. CDR3 in DNA: TGTGCCAGTAGTATAGGTCTCACAGATACGCAGTATTTT. This encodes CASSIGLTDTQYF. Supplemented by reference TRBV19 and TRBJ2-3, the full variable domain reads DGGITQSPKYLFRKEGQNVTLSCEQNLNHDAMYWYRQDPGQGLRLIYYSQIVNDFQKGDIAEGYSVSREKKESFPLTVTSAQKNPTAFYLCASSIGLTDTQYFGPGTRLTVL.

The chain is built from TRBV7-9 and TRBJ2-4; 8 bases line up with TRBD1. With V trimmed by 1 base and J by 1 base, 3 bases remained unmatched. CDR3 size: 16 residues. Germline CDR1 reads SEHNR; CDR2 reads FQNEAQ (reference sequence). For the CDR3, the DNA is TGTGCCAGCAGCTTAGGGACAGGGAAGGCCAAAAACATTCAGTACTTC. As protein: CASSLGTGKAKNIQYF. The entire variable domain, with the rest obtained from reference TRBV7-9 and TRBJ2-4, is as follows: DTGVSQNPRHKITKRGQNVTFRCDPISEHNRLYWYRQTLGQGPEFLTYFQNEAQLEKSRLLSDRFSAERPKGSFSTLEIQRTEQGDSAMYLCASSLGTGKAKNIQYFGAGTRLSVL.

This clone was picked up a small number of times. CDR3 DNA sequence: TGCGCCAGCAGCCAAGAGAAGGATCAGCCCCAGCATTTT. This sequence encodes CASSQEKDQPQHF. V and J are TRBV4-3 and TRBJ1-5; D is ambiguous. Germline lookup yields CDR1 LGHNA and CDR2 YSLEER. Trimming took off 0 bases at V and 5 bases at J, with 5 bases between the two ends. This CDR3 has 13 amino acids.

The J gene is TRBJ2-5, the V gene TRBV5-1; TRBD1 is a possible D gene (5 bases). The V end was cut by 0 bases, the J end by 0 bases, with 12 bases between. Germline CDR1 SGHRS, CDR2 YFSETQ. The CDR3 covers 16 residues. CDR3 nucleotide sequence: TGCGCCAGCAGCTTGGGGAAAGGGGTTTACCAAGAGACCCAGTACTTC. Protein sequence: CASSLGKGVYQETQYF.

This clone was detected once. The chain carries TRBV6-1 and TRBJ1-2; 7 bases line up with TRBD1. CDR1 is MNHNS, CDR2 SASEGT, per germline. The V gene end was trimmed by 1 base and the J gene end by 4 bases; junction bases not matched to a gene: 6. This CDR3 has 15 amino acids. The DNA for the CDR3 is TGTGCCAGCAGTGAAGATGCCGGGACAGCCTATGGCTACACCTTC. It yields the protein CASSEDAGTAYGYTF.

This clone was picked up one time. The CDR3 DNA reads TGCGCCAGCAGCTTCACACTAGCGGGGGCGGGGAATGAGCAGTTCTTC. It specifies CASSFTLAGAGNEQFF. V and J are TRBV5-1 and TRBJ2-1; 11 bases fit TRBD2. This CDR3 comprises 16 residues. Germline CDR1 SGHRS, CDR2 YFSETQ. V shed 2 bases, J shed 7 bases, and the junction held 8 bases outside the gene matches.

Remarks on this clone: The junction departs from the called germline gene at one end, perhaps through a read error. V is TRBV7-7 and J is TRBJ2-7, with a tentative D call TRBD1 (6 bases). Germline V lookup: CDR1 SSHAT, CDR2 FNYEAQ (reference sequence). The CDR3 runs 18 residues. DNA for the CDR3: TGTGCTAGCAGCTTAGGCCGAATCCCGGGCCAAGAGGGGGTGGAGCAGTACTTC. Its translation: CASSLGRIPGQEGVEQYF.

The rearrangement joins TRBV5-1 to TRBJ2-1; D is perhaps TRBD1 (6 bases). The CDR3 contains 14 residues. From germline, CDR1 is SGHRS and CDR2 YFSETQ. Trimming removed 0 bases at V and 6 bases at J, with 10 bases between. The CDR3 sequence is CASSLAQGSNEQFF. The CDR3 nucleotides read TGCGCCAGCAGCTTGGCCCAGGGGAGCAATGAGCAGTTCTTC.

This chain joins TRBV19 and TRBJ1-2; D not certain. Trimming took off 3 bases at V and 6 bases at J, with 11 bases between the two ends. The length of the CDR3 is 13 residues. The germline V gene encodes CDR1 LNHDA and CDR2 SQIVND (reference sequence). CDR3 coding DNA: TGTGCCAGTAGTATGCCGGGAGTGAATGGCTACACCTTC. This sequence encodes CASSMPGVNGYTF. Full variable domain (remainder filled in from reference TRBV19 and TRBJ1-2): DGGITQSPKYLFRKEGQNVTLSCEQNLNHDAMYWYRQDPGQGLRLIYYSQIVNDFQKGDIAEGYSVSREKKESFPLTVTSAQKNPTAFYLCASSMPGVNGYTFGSGTRLTVV.

V gene TRBV5-1 combines with J gene TRBJ2-6; 8 bases are a match to TRBD1. CDR3 size: 19 residues. Per germline, CDR1 SGHRS and CDR2 YFSETQ. V lost 1 base to trimming and J lost 1 base; unmatched junction nucleotides: 10. The CDR3 DNA is TGCGCCAGCAGCTTGAGGCCCAGACAGGGGCAATCTGGGGCCAACGTCCTGACTTTC. Amino acids: CASSLRPRQGQSGANVLTF.

This chain links TRBV18 with TRBJ1-4; D call uncertain. V was shortened by 6 bases and J by 12 bases, with 17 bases between the two germline ends. CDR1 and CDR2 (germline): KGHSH, LQKENI. The CDR3 loop spans 13 amino acids. The CDR3 bases are TGTGCCAGCTCCGCCCCGGACCCGGTGGAACTGTTTTTT. Protein: CASSAPDPVELFF.

CDR3 in amino acids: CASSSRTSGTQYF. CDR3 nucleotide sequence: TGTGCCAGCAGCTCGAGGACTAGCGGGACCCAGTACTTC. This sequence joins TRBV7-2 and TRBJ2-5, with 10 bases identical to TRBD2. With 4 bases clipped from V and 7 bases from J, the junction kept 3 bases outside the gene matches. Germline V gives CDR1 SGHTA, CDR2 FQGNSA. The CDR3 covers 13 residues.

The V call is TRBV7-9, the J call TRBJ1-6; possibly TRBD1 for D (5 bases). V was shortened by 5 bases and J by 7 bases, with 15 bases between the two germline ends. The CDR3 extends over 15 amino acids. Looked up from germline, CDR1 is SEHNR and CDR2 is FQNEAQ (reference sequence). The CDR3 coding sequence is TGTGCCAGCAGCCAATCCGGGACGGTCAATTCACCCCTCCACTTT. Protein: CASSQSGTVNSPLHF.